In this sample, the clone carrying this T cell receptor (beta chain) turned up once. What it binds is unknown. Germline V gives CDR1 SGHKS, CDR2 YYEKEE (reference sequence). V was clipped by 0 bases and J by 4 bases, with 11 bases between them. This CDR3 spans 14 amino acids. Each donor's status was that of a healthy bone marrow donor. This PCR relied on a set of 60 Vbeta primers and 13 Jbeta primers. TCRdb keeps only in-frame clones here, not all; method: immunoSEQ multiplex PCR. The sample lists more than 70,000 clones, about 71% seen once, with around 9.7% in the top ten. The data stem from a study of cytomegalovirus exposure and HLA in healthy donors. Study context: Assignment to the Caucasian-associated ancestry cluster applied to around 76% of the roughly 400 genotyped donors.

The study's findings and limits: A later analysis, which compared TCR beta chains of equal frequency, found the HLA-associated ones more clonally expanded. In a later analysis, an Asian-associated ancestry cluster reportedly showed fewer N-insertions than the approximately 700-donor mean.

This receptor was identified in a woman in her fifties or sixties in good health and CMV-seropositive. The chain recombines TRBV5-5 with TRBJ2-7, with TRBD1 as a possible D gene (6 bases). Sequencing input: PBMCs. CDR3 coding DNA: TGTGCCAGCAGCTTGGAAGGGGGTAGGTACGAGCAGTACTTC. As protein: CASSLEGGRYEQYF. The full variable domain, completed using reference TRBV5-5 and TRBJ2-7, is DAGVTQSPTHLIKTRGQQVTLRCSPISGHKSVSWYQQVLGQGPQFIFQYYEKEERGRGNFPDRFSARQFPNYSSELNVNALLLGDSALYLCASSLEGGRYEQYFGPGTRLTVT.